This T cell receptor (beta chain) stems from a study of Ad26.COV2.S vaccination and SARS-CoV-2 variants. Treatment noted: 15 to 20 received Ad26.COV2.S at low or high dose, single or two shots; several received placebo; per-sample allocation not given. Sampling was performed 63 days after the first vaccine or placebo injection. Whoever gave the sample was an adult aged 18-55 years in Boston. Vaccine was an Ad26 vector expressing Wuhan-strain SARS-CoV-2 spike. The V and J ends lost 4 bases and 10 bases respectively, with 10 bases between them. CDR3 size: 11 residues. CDR1 LGHDT and CDR2 YNNKEL come from the germline V gene (reference sequence). About this clone: Antigen unknown.

Study-wide findings and caveats: The study found similar non-spike TCR breadth in vaccine and placebo recipients.

Generated by immunoSEQ multiplex PCR, the TCRdb table keeps only in-frame clones and is missing some. The data contain over 250,000 clones, 80% to 90% of them singletons. The chain couples TRBV3-1 (or the pseudogene TRBV3-2) to TRBJ1-1, with unresolved D. The receptor's source is a person between 18 and 65 years old who received the Ad26.COV2.S COVID-19 vaccine or a placebo. The sequencing used peripheral blood, collected in a trial of Ad26.COV2.S vaccine versus placebo. DNA for the CDR3: TGTGCCAGCAGCCGCGGCCTAGGAGCTTTCTTT. This translates into CASSRGLGAFF.